This TCR beta chain was captured in a study of shared clonotypes between healthy human individuals. Measured with immunoSEQ multiplex PCR; TCRdb has only the in-frame clones, and not every one. This table holds about 640,000 clones, about 78% found once. The CDR3 totals 15 residues. Germline V CDR1 and CDR2: MDHEN, SYDVKM. V lost 6 bases and J 6 bases, leaving 18 bases between the germline ends. Judged by abundance, this clone is medium-sized. This specimen includes other DNA sequences encoding the same CDR3. Sequences were obtained from memory CD4+ T cells sorted from blood. Subset described: CD45RA-negative fraction. The receptor's source is a woman aged 25 to 39 in good health. The rearrangement uses TRBV28 and TRBJ1-5; D call uncertain. DNA of the CDR3: TGTGCCAGCAGAACCGCCGACAAGGCTCTTCAGCCCCAGCATTTT. It specifies CASRTADKALQPQHF. Supplemented by reference TRBV28 and TRBJ1-5, the full variable domain reads DVKVTQSSRYLVKRTGEKVFLECVQDMDHENMFWYRQDPGLGLRLIYFSYDVKMKEKGDIPEGYSVSREKKERFSLILESASTNQTSMYLCASRTADKALQPQHFGDGTRLSIL.